This T cell receptor beta chain is drawn from a study of shared clonotypes between healthy human individuals. Naive CD8 cells comprised CD45RO-negative, CCR7-positively selected cells, excluding terminally differentiated effector memory CD45RA+ cells. The donor cohort consisted entirely of Caucasian adults residing in Nashville, Tennessee. Broader study findings: Although depth was large, rarefaction showed that sequencing of the sorted subsets was incomplete.

The CDR3 runs 16 residues. The V gene's germline CDR1 is SGDLS and CDR2 YYNGEE. Trimming took 4 bases from V and 6 from J, leaving 23 bases between them. TCRdb's copy holds only in-frame clones and misses some; the assay was immunoSEQ multiplex PCR. The sample holds about 2.2 million clones, 93% seen once. As to this clone: The target antigen is unknown.

Sequencing was carried out using naive CD8+ T cells from PBMCs. The receptor's source is a man aged 18 to 29 in good health. Some clones in this sample may be carry-over from other donors' samples. The chain employs TRBV9 and TRBJ2-7; TRBD1 is a possible D gene (7 bases). CDR3 amino acids: CASSHSTGRLGSEQYF. The CDR3 DNA is TGTGCCAGCAGCCATTCGACAGGGAGGCTGGGGAGCGAGCAGTACTTC.